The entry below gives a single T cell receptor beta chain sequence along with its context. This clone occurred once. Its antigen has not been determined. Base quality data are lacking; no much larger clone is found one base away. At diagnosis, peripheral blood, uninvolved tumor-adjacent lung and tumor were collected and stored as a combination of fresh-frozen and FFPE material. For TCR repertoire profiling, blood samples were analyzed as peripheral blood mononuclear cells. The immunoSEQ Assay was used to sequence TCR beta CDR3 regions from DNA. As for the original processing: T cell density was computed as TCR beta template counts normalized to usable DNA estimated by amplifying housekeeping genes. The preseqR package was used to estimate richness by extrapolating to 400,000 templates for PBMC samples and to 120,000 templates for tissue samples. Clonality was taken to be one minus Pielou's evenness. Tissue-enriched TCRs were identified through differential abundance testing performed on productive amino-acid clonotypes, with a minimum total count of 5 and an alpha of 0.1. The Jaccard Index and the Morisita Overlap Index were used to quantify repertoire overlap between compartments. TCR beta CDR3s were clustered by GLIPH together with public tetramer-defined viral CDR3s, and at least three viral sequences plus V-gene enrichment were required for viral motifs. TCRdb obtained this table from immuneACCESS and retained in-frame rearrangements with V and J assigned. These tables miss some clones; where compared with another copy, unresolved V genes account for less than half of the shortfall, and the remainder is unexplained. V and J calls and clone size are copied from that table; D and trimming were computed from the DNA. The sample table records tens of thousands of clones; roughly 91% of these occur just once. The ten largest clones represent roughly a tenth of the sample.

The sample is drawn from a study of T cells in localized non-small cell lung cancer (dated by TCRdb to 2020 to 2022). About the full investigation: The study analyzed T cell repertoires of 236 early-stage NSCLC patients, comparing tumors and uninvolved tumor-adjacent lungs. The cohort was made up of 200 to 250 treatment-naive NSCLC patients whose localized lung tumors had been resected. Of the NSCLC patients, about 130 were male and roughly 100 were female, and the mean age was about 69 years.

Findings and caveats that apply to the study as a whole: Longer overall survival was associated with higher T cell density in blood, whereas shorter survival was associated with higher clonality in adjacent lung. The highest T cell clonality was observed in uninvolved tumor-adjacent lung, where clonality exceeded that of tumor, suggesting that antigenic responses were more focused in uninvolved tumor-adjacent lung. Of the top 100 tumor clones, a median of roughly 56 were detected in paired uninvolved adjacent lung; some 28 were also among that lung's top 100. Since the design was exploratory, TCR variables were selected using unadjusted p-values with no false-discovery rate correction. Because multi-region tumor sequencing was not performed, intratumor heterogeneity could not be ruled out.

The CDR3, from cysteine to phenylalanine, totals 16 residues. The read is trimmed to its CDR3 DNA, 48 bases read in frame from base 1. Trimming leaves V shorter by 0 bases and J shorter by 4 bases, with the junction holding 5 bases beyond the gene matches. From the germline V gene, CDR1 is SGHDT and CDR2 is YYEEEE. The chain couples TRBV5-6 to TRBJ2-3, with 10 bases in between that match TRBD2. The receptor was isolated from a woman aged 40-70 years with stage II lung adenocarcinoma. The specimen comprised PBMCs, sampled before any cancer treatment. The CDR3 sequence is CASSLAGGTSADTQYF. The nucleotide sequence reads TGTGCCAGCAGCTTGGCGGGTGGGACTAGCGCAGATACGCAGTATTTT.